These 26 T cell receptor beta chains were sequenced from one sample in a study of T-cell reconstitution after alpha-beta-depleted transplantation in children. TCRbeta library preparation incorporated unique molecular identifiers. MiXCR, run by TCRdb on the PCR reads, gives a single entry per CDR3 protein. This sample has around 300,000 distinct CDR3 sequences, with approximately 23% found just once. This material consisted of PBMCs, mostly from graft donor cells, taken 180 days after TCRalphabeta/CD19-depleted stem cell transplant. The receptor source for this set is a male patient under 18 who had a stem cell transplant for acute lymphoblastic leukemia, so the T cells may come from the graft donor.

This clonotype was counted a few times. The V call is TRBV7-3, the J call TRBJ2-2; 7 positions agree with TRBD1. In germline, CDR1 is SGHTA, CDR2 FQGTGA. The CDR3 is 18 amino acids. With V trimmed by 1 base and J by 2 bases, 10 bases remained unmatched. CDR3 coding DNA: TGTGCCAGCAGCTTAAACAACAGGGGCCTACCAAACACCGGGGAGCTGTTTTTT. Translation gives CASSLNNRGLPNTGELFF.

This clonotype showed up just a few times. This chain uses TRBV5-6 with TRBJ1-1; D call uncertain. The length of the CDR3 is 11 residues. Looked up from germline, CDR1 is SGHDT and CDR2 is YYEEEE. Trimming left V 3 bases short and J 4 bases short, with 4 bases between. CDR3 sequence reads: CASSWATEAFF. The CDR3 DNA reads as TGTGCCAGCAGCTGGGCCACTGAAGCTTTCTTT.

This clonotype was recorded a few times. The chain links TRBV4-3 to TRBJ1-4; D possibly corresponds to TRBD1 (5 bases). The germline V gene encodes CDR1 LGHNA and CDR2 YSLEER. The CDR3 totals 17 residues. Between the trimmed V and J ends, which lost 1 base and 5 bases, there was a span of 17 bases. This CDR3 reads CASSQVTTGTGNEKLFF. CDR3 DNA sequence: TGCGCCAGCAGCCAAGTTACAACCGGGACCGGGAATGAAAAACTGTTTTTT.

This clonotype was counted between two and nine times. CDR3 bases: TGCGCCAGCAGTCCAAGACAGGAGTCCTACGAGCAGTACTTC. It specifies CASSPRQESYEQYF. This chain connects TRBV10-1 to TRBJ2-7, with a weak D call TRBD1 (6 bases). V was shortened by 5 bases and J by 1 base, with 12 bases between the two germline ends. The CDR3 consists of 14 residues. From germline, CDR1 is WNHNN and CDR2 SYGVQD (reference sequence).

This clonotype has just a few counts. This chain connects TRBV11-2 to TRBJ2-2; TRBD2 agrees at 7 bases. With V trimmed by 6 bases and J by 0 bases, 13 bases remained unmatched. Germline CDR1 SGHAT, CDR2 FQNNGV. The CDR3 spans 18 residues. CDR3 sequence: CASSSGTMARTNTGELFF. DNA of the CDR3: TGTGCCAGCAGTTCCGGGACTATGGCTCGCACGAACACCGGGGAGCTGTTTTTT.

The CDR3 region is CASTPGKGAFLNTEAFF. As DNA, the CDR3 is TGCGCCAGCACCCCCGGGAAGGGGGCGTTTTTGAACACTGAAGCTTTCTTT. V is TRBV5-1 and J is TRBJ1-1; 7 nucleotides match TRBD1. V dropped 6 bases and J dropped 0; count of bases not matched to a gene: 14. The CDR3 totals 17 residues. Per germline, CDR1 SGHRS and CDR2 YFSETQ.

This clonotype has just one count. The chain uses TRBV7-9 and TRBJ1-1, with D unresolved. The CDR3 contains 14 residues. CDR1 and CDR2 from the germline V gene are SEHNR and FQNEAQ (reference sequence). Trimming removed 5 bases from V and 2 bases from J, with 12 bases in between. DNA of the CDR3: TGTGCCAGCAGCACGCGGTCGGGAAACACTGAAGCTTTCTTT. Its protein is CASSTRSGNTEAFF.

This clonotype was detected only a few times. The genes are TRBV18 and TRBJ2-7, with D perhaps matching TRBD1 (5 bases). The ends were cut back, 3 bases at V and 5 bases at J, with 8 bases in the middle. This CDR3 spans 12 amino acids. The V gene's germline CDR1 is KGHSH and CDR2 LQKENI. CDR3 sequence: CASSPWGHEQYF. As DNA, the CDR3 is TGTGCCAGCTCACCGTGGGGCCACGAGCAGTACTTC.

This clonotype occurred a few times. V gene TRBV5-1 combines with J gene TRBJ2-1; TRBD2 might be the D (5 bases). From germline, CDR1 is SGHRS and CDR2 YFSETQ. CDR3 size: 14 residues. V was trimmed by 2 bases and J by 3 bases, leaving 9 bases between them. CDR3 residues: CASSLSGLYNEQFF. The CDR3 region has the DNA TGCGCCAGCAGCTTAAGCGGACTCTACAATGAGCAGTTCTTC.

This clonotype occurred many times. The genes are TRBV27 and TRBJ2-7; 7 bases agree with TRBD2. There are 16 residues in the CDR3. The junction had 12 bases not matched to a gene; V was cut back by 6 bases and J by 1 base. Looked up from germline, CDR1 is MNHEY and CDR2 is SMNVEV (reference sequence). CDR3 nucleotides: TGTGCCAGCAGACGGGGAGGGAAAGGCTCATCCTACGAGCAGTACTTC. Amino acids: CASRRGGKGSSYEQYF.

This clonotype has ten or more counts. The rearrangement uses TRBV5-1 and TRBJ2-1; D gene uncertain. The CDR3 is 11 residues long. The V gene lost 2 bases and the J gene lost 10 bases, with 7 bases spanning the gap. Germline V CDR1 and CDR2: SGHRS, YFSETQ. The CDR3 sequence: CASSFFGEQFF. The CDR3 DNA sequence: TGCGCCAGCAGCTTCTTCGGGGAGCAGTTCTTC.

This rearrangement joins TRBV20-1 to TRBJ2-1, with 15 bases fitting TRBD2. The CDR3 has 17 residues. Trimming at V came to 3 bases and at J to 4 bases, leaving 7 bases not matched to a gene. Germline lookup yields CDR1 DFQATT and CDR2 SNEGSKA (reference sequence). CDR3: CSARGLAGGPHYNEQFF. CDR3 sequence (DNA): TGCAGTGCTAGGGGACTAGCGGGAGGACCTCATTACAATGAGCAGTTCTTC.

This clonotype was seen only a few times. The rearrangement joins TRBV4-1 to TRBJ2-1; 12 nucleotides align to TRBD2. The V gene end was trimmed by 4 bases and the J gene end by 10 bases; junction bases not matched to a gene: 2. The V gene's germline CDR1 is MGHRA and CDR2 YSYEKL. The CDR3 spans 13 residues. The CDR3 loop is CASSLGLAGEQFF. CDR3 coding DNA: TGCGCCAGCAGCCTTGGACTAGCGGGGGAGCAGTTCTTC.

This rearrangement joins TRBV2 to TRBJ1-2; the match to TRBD1 covers 8 bases. This CDR3 has 15 amino acids. Trimming at V came to 5 bases and at J to 0 bases, leaving 5 bases not matched to a gene. Germline lookup yields CDR1 SNHLY and CDR2 FYNNEI. The CDR3 DNA is TGTGCCAGCAGTCATCGGACAGGGACTAACTATGGCTACACCTTC. Translation gives CASSHRTGTNYGYTF.

This chain joins TRBV7-9 and TRBJ2-5; 9 bases map to TRBD1. CDR3 length: 17 residues. Germline V gene sequence: CDR1 SEHNR, CDR2 FQNEAQ (reference sequence). Unmatched junction bases numbered 10, after V lost 1 base and J lost 4 bases. The CDR3 DNA is TGTGCCAGCAGCTTAGGGTCCGGGACAGGGTTCGGAGAGACCCAGTACTTC. Translated: CASSLGSGTGFGETQYF.

The chain recombines TRBV29-1 with TRBJ1-2; possible D gene TRBD1, 6 bases. CDR1 and CDR2 from the germline V gene are SQVTM and ANQGSEA. The CDR3 length is 12 residues. CDR3 nucleotides: TGCAGAGTGACAGGAGTTAACTATGGCTACACCTTC. Translation gives CRVTGVNYGYTF.

The rearrangement links TRBV7-3 to TRBJ2-1; the match to TRBD2 covers 11 bases. Germline lookup yields CDR1 SGHTA and CDR2 FQGTGA. The CDR3 extends over 18 amino acids. Trimming at V came to 5 bases and at J to 0 bases, leaving 9 bases not matched to a gene. The CDR3 reads CASSGTSGSTSSYNEQFF. The CDR3 coding sequence is TGTGCCAGCAGCGGTACTAGCGGGAGTACAAGCTCCTACAATGAGCAGTTCTTC.

This clonotype was counted between two and nine times. The chain carries TRBV15 and TRBJ2-5; D perhaps matches TRBD2 (6 bases). The V end lost 3 bases, the J end lost 5 bases, and 10 bases lay between the germline ends. CDR1 is LNHNV, CDR2 YYDKDF, per germline (reference sequence). The CDR3 has 13 amino acids. The CDR3 reads CATSSGSLETQYF. The CDR3 coding sequence is TGTGCCACCAGCAGCGGGAGTCTGGAGACCCAGTACTTC. Full variable domain (outside the CDR3, taken from reference TRBV15 and TRBJ2-5): DAMVIQNPRYQVTQFGKPVTLSCSQTLNHNVMYWYQQKSSQAPKLLFHYYDKDFNNEADTPDNFQSRRPNTSFCFLDIRSPGLGDTAMYLCATSSGSLETQYFGPGTRLLVL.

This chain uses TRBV7-9 with TRBJ2-3; 9 bases align to TRBD2. With 4 bases clipped from V and 15 bases from J, the junction kept 8 bases outside the gene matches. This CDR3 has 12 residues. Germline loops: CDR1 SEHNR, CDR2 FQNEAQ (reference sequence). The DNA of the CDR3 is TGTGCCAGCAGCTCCGGGCTAGCGGGGACTTATTTT. This gives the protein CASSSGLAGTYF.

The chain couples TRBV5-6 to TRBJ2-7, with D unresolved. Germline loops: CDR1 SGHDT, CDR2 YYEEEE. The CDR3 contains 10 residues. Trimming left V 7 bases short and J 1 base short, with 3 bases between. CDR3 sequence (DNA): TGTGCCAGCCCATCCTACGAGCAGTACTTC. Protein sequence: CASPSYEQYF.

Ten or more counts support this clonotype. J is TRBJ2-1 and V is TRBV20-1, with 9 nucleotides matching TRBD2. This CDR3 contains 14 residues. Trimming cost V 3 bases and J 0 bases; bases outside gene matches: 0. Germline CDR1 is DFQATT and CDR2 is SNEGSKA (reference sequence). Here the CDR3 reads CSARTSGSYNEQFF. The DNA for the CDR3 is TGCAGTGCTAGGACTAGCGGCTCCTACAATGAGCAGTTCTTC.

This clonotype has a handful of counts. The chain combines TRBV5-1 with TRBJ2-5; D ambiguous. This CDR3 region has 13 residues. The germline gives CDR1 SGHRS, CDR2 YFSETQ. Deletions cut 0 bases from V and 5 bases from J, with 8 bases between. CDR3 loop: CASSLAIWETQYF. The CDR3, as DNA: TGCGCCAGCAGCTTGGCCATTTGGGAGACCCAGTACTTC.

In its sample, this clonotype was seen many times. The chain uses TRBV10-3 and TRBJ2-7; TRBD1 matches 7 bases. The germline gives CDR1 ENHRY, CDR2 SYGVKD. The junction had 8 bases not matched to a gene; V was cut back by 6 bases and J by 3 bases. This CDR3 has 14 residues. The CDR3 reads CAISPRDSSYEQYF. CDR3 nucleotides: TGTGCCATCAGCCCCCGGGACAGCAGCTACGAGCAGTACTTC.

The chain carries TRBV3-1 and TRBJ2-7, with D perhaps assigned TRBD1 or TRBD2 (5 bases each). The CDR3 contains 14 residues. Deletions cut 5 bases from V and 2 bases from J, with 13 bases between. CDR1 LGHDT and CDR2 YNNKEL come from the germline V gene (reference sequence). CDR3 nucleotide sequence: TGTGCCAGCAGCAAGAAAGGGACCCCCTACGAGCAGTACTTC. Translation gives CASSKKGTPYEQYF.

This rearrangement joins TRBV29-1 to TRBJ2-1; possible D gene TRBD2, 6 bases. V lost 5 bases and J 8 bases, leaving 16 bases between the germline ends. The CDR3 sequence is 13 residues long. Germline assignment: CDR1 SQVTM and CDR2 ANQGSEA. The CDR3 spells CSVRGLLQDEQFF. The CDR3 nucleotides read TGCAGCGTTAGGGGACTCCTCCAGGATGAGCAGTTCTTC.

This clonotype showed up just a few times. The chain employs TRBV2 and TRBJ1-1; D gene uncertain. Germline V lookup: CDR1 SNHLY, CDR2 FYNNEI. The CDR3 loop spans 13 amino acids. Between the trimmed V and J ends, which lost 8 bases and 1 base, there was a span of 11 bases. The CDR3 DNA sequence: TGTGCCAGCGACTACGAGAAGAACACTGAAGCTTTCTTT. This gives the protein CASDYEKNTEAFF.